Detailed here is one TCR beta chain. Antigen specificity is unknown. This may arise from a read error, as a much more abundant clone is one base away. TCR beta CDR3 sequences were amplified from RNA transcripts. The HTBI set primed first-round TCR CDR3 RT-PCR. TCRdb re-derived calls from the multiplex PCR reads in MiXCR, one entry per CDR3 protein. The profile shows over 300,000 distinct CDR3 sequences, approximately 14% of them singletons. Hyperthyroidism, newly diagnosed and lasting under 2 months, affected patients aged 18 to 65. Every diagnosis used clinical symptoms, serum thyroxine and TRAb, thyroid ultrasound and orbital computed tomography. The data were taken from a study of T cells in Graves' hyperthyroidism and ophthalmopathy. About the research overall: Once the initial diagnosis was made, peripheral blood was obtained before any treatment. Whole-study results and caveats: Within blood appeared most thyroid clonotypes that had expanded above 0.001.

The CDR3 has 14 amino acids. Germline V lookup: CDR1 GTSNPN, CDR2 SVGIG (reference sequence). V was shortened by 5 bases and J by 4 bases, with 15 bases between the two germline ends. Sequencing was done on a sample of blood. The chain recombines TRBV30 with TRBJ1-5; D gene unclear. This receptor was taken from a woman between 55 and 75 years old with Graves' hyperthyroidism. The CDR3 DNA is TGTGCCTGGGGGCATTGGGCGGAGAATCAGCCCCAGCATTTT. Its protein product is CAWGHWAENQPQHF.